What follows are 14 T cell receptor beta chains derived from one specimen sequenced in a study of cytomegalovirus exposure and HLA in healthy donors. PCR employed 60 Vbeta and 13 Jbeta primers. Produced via immunoSEQ multiplex PCR; TCRdb's table is partial and in-frame only. This repertoire shows some 120,000 clones, approximately 70% found once; its top ten account for roughly 8.7%. Sequenced material: PBMCs. These receptors were obtained from a man younger than 45 in good health and CMV-seropositive.

This clone has only one observation. The genes are TRBV29-1 and TRBJ1-2; unclear D gene. V was shortened by 0 bases and J by 4 bases, with 18 bases between the two germline ends. Germline V lookup: CDR1 SQVTM, CDR2 ANQGSEA. This CDR3 is built from 16 residues. The CDR3 DNA reads TGCAGCGTTGAAGAATCCGTAGAGCCGATTTTCTATGGCTACACCTTC. Protein sequence: CSVEESVEPIFYGYTF.

The rearrangement joins TRBV27 to TRBJ1-2; 7 nucleotides match TRBD1. The CDR3 runs to 20 residues. Germline V gives CDR1 MNHEY, CDR2 SMNVEV (reference sequence). V was pared by 2 bases and J by 4 bases, with 22 bases of the junction left unmatched. The CDR3 nucleotides are TGTGCCAGCAGTTTAAAATGGGTTGGGGGGTTTTTAGACAGGGCCTATGGCTACACCTTC. This codes for CASSLKWVGGFLDRAYGYTF.

The DNA of the CDR3 is TGTGCCAGTAGTATAAGGGGGAACTATGGCTACACCTTC. Translated, it gives CASSIRGNYGYTF. V and J are TRBV19 and TRBJ1-2, with D perhaps TRBD1 (6 bases). This CDR3 has 13 residues. Trimming took 2 bases from V and 2 from J, leaving 6 bases between them. Germline V gives CDR1 LNHDA, CDR2 SQIVND (reference sequence).

The chain is built from TRBV2 and TRBJ2-2, with D tentatively TRBD1 (5 bases). Germline V gene lookup returns CDR1 SNHLY and CDR2 FYNNEI. With 5 bases removed from V and 0 bases from J, the gap between germline ends came to 7 bases. The CDR3 has 14 amino acids. The DNA of the CDR3 is TGTGCCAGCAGTCAGGACACGAACACCGGGGAGCTGTTTTTT. Amino acids: CASSQDTNTGELFF.

The sample holds a few counts of this clone. The rearrangement joins TRBV7-2 to TRBJ1-2; perhaps TRBD1 as D (5 bases). This CDR3 has 16 amino acids. Germline CDR1 is SGHTA and CDR2 is FQGNSA. V was trimmed by 6 bases and J by 2 bases, leaving 19 bases between them. CDR3 DNA sequence: TGTGCCAGCAGTTTTAACTTAATCCCAGGGAACTATGGCTACACCTTC. This codes for CASSFNLIPGNYGYTF.

The CDR3 reads CASITRPGHQPQHF. The CDR3 nucleotides read TGTGCCAGCATAACAAGACCAGGGCATCAGCCCCAGCATTTT. The chain links TRBV28 to TRBJ1-5; maybe TRBD1 (5 bases). CDR3 size: 14 residues. Trimming stripped 7 bases from V and 5 bases from J, with 15 bases between. Germline V gene data show CDR1 as MDHEN and CDR2 as SYDVKM.

CDR3 nucleotides: TGCGCCAGCAGCTTGGGGGCCCCCTCGAACACTGAAGCTTTCTTT. Translation: CASSLGAPSNTEAFF. The chain uses TRBV5-1 and TRBJ1-1; unclear D gene. The CDR3 totals 15 residues. Trimming cost V 0 bases and J 1 base, with 10 bases left between them. In germline, CDR1 is SGHRS, CDR2 YFSETQ.

This clone has only a few counts. The chain carries TRBV5-4 and TRBJ2-1, with 11 positions matching TRBD2. Germline V gene lookup returns CDR1 SGHNT and CDR2 YYREEE (reference sequence). V shed 2 bases and J 5 bases; nucleotides not matched to a gene: 6. This CDR3 region has 16 residues. The CDR3 DNA reads TGTGCCAGCAGCTTTCCCCCGGGACTAGCGGACAATGAGCAGTTCTTC. This translates into CASSFPPGLADNEQFF.

In its sample, this clone was seen once. The chain joins TRBV19 to TRBJ1-2; the match to TRBD1 covers 8 bases. The CDR3 runs 12 residues. Germline V gives CDR1 LNHDA, CDR2 SQIVND (reference sequence). The junction had 7 bases not matched to a gene; V was cut back by 8 bases and J by 8 bases. CDR3 DNA sequence: TGTGCCAGTTCCCAGGCAGGGGGCGGCTACACCTTC. It is translated as CASSQAGGGYTF.

The V and J genes are TRBV28 and TRBJ1-2, with TRBD1 matching over 9 bases. Germline V gene lookup returns CDR1 MDHEN and CDR2 SYDVKM. This CDR3 has 12 residues. The trim removed 10 bases at V and 6 bases at J, leaving 6 bases unmatched. CDR3 nucleotide sequence: TGTGCCATCAGGACAGGGGAGGATGGCTACACCTTC. Amino acids: CAIRTGEDGYTF.

There are a few counts of this clone. The chain couples TRBV5-1 to TRBJ1-6, with D perhaps TRBD1 (5 bases). Germline lookup yields CDR1 SGHRS and CDR2 YFSETQ. This CDR3 is built from 15 residues. Trimming cost V 4 bases and J 1 base, with 9 bases left between them. The CDR3 DNA reads TGCGCCAGCAGCCGGGACTTATCCTATAATTCACCCCTCCACTTT. It specifies CASSRDLSYNSPLHF.

The chain is built from TRBV5-6 and TRBJ2-7, with a tentative D call TRBD1 (5 bases). The V end was cut by 3 bases, the J end by 1 base, with 5 bases between. CDR1 is SGHDT and CDR2 is YYEEEE in the germline V gene. CDR3 size: 12 residues. The CDR3 reads CASSSGSYEQYV. The CDR3 nucleotides read TGTGCCAGCAGCTCAGGGTCCTACGAGCAGTACGTC.

This chain uses TRBV5-4 with TRBJ1-2; D not resolved. The CDR3 covers 12 residues. Trimming took 6 bases from V and 8 from J, leaving 14 bases between them. CDR1 is SGHNT and CDR2 is YYREEE in the germline V gene (reference sequence). For the CDR3, the DNA is TGTGCCAGCAACTTAAACGCGGCGGGCTACACCTTC. This sequence encodes CASNLNAAGYTF.

The chain uses TRBV27 and TRBJ2-7; 10 positions agree with TRBD2. The germline gives CDR1 MNHEY, CDR2 SMNVEV (reference sequence). V lost 8 bases, J lost 4 bases, and 17 bases stayed unmatched. This CDR3 region has 17 residues. DNA for the CDR3: TGTGCCAGCGGGTCATCAAGCAGCGGGAGGGTTAAATACGAGCAGTACGTC. It translates to CASGSSSSGRVKYEQYV.